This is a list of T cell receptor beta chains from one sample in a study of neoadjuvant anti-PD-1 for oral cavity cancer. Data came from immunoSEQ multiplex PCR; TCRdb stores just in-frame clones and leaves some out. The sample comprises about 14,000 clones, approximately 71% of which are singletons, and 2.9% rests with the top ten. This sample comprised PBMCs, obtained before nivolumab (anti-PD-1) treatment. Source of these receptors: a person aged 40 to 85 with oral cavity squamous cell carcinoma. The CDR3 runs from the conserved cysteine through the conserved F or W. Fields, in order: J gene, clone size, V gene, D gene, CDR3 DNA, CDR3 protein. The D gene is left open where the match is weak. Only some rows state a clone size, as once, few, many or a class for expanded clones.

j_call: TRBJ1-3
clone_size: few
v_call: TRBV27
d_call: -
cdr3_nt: TGTGCCAGTCTTACTGGGCTGCTCTCTGGAAACACCATATATTTT
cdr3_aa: CASLTGLLSGNTIYF

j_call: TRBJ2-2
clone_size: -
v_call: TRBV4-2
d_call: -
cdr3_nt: TGTGCCAGCAGCCGGCTAGCCGCCGGGGAGCTGTTTTTT
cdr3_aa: CASSRLAAGELFF

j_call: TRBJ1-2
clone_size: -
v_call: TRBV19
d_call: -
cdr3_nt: TGTGCCAGTAGTTTGAGCACTAACTATGGCTACACCTTC
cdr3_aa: CASSLSTNYGYTF

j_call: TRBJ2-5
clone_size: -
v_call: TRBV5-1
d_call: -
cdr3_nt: TGCGCCAGCAGCTTGACGACGACGACAAGGGAGACCCAGTACTTC
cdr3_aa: CASSLTTTTRETQYF

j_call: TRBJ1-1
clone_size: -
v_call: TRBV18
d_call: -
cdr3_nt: TGTGCCAGCTCACACTCGGATAAGACTGAAGCTTTCTTT
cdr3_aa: CASSHSDKTEAFF

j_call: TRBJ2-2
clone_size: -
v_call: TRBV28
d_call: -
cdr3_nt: TGTGCCAGCAGTTCTACAGGGACCTGGTTGGTCAACACCGGGGAGCTGTTTTTT
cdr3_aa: CASSSTGTWLVNTGELFF

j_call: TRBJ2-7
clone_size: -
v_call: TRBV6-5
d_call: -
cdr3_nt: TGTGCCAGCAGTTACGGGGGGACAGCGGACTACGAGCAGTACTTC
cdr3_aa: CASSYGGTADYEQYF

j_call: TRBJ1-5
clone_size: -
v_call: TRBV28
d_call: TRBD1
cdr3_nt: TGTGCCAGCAGTTCCCCCGGGACAGGGGGCCAGCCCCAGCATTTT
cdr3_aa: CASSSPGTGGQPQHF

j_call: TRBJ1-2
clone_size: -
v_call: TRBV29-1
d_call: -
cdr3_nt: TGCAGCGTTGGGCGCTCCCATGGCTACACCTTC
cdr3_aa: CSVGRSHGYTF

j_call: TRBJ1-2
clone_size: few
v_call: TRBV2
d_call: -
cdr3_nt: TGTGCCAGCTGGGCCTGGTATGGCTACACCTTC
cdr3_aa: CASWAWYGYTF

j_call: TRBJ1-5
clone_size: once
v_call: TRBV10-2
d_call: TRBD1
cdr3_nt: TGCGCCAGCAGTGAGAAGACAGGGTACCAGCCCCAGCATTTT
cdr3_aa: CASSEKTGYQPQHF

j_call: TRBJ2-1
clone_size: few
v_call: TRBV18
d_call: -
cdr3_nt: TGTGCCAGCTCACCATTCGGTCGGGGCACACACAATGAGCAGTTCTTC
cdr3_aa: CASSPFGRGTHNEQFF

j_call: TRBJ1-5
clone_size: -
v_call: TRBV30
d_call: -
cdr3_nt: TGTGCCTGGGCAGGACGGGTAGGAATACAGCCCCAGCATTTT
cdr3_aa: CAWAGRVGIQPQHF

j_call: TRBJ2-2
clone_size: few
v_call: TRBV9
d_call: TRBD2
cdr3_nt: TGTGCCAGCACCCTTATAGGCGGGAGGGAGTGGACCGGGGAGCTGTTTTTT
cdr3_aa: CASTLIGGREWTGELFF

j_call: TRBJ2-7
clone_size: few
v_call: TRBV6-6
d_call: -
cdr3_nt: TGTGCCAGCAGTTACGGGGGGACCTACGAGCAGTACTTC
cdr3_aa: CASSYGGTYEQYF

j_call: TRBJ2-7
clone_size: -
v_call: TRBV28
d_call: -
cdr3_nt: TGTGCCAGCAGTTTTTCCTGGGGGGATAGAACCTACGAGCAGTACTTC
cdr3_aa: CASSFSWGDRTYEQYF

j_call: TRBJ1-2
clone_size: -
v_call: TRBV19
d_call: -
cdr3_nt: TGTGCCAGTACCGACGGACGCTATGGCTACACCTTC
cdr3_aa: CASTDGRYGYTF